These T cell receptor beta chains were read from a single sample in a study of T cell repertoires in cytomegalovirus infection. No antigen is known for these receptors. MiXCR, applied by TCRdb to the reads, yields one record per CDR3 protein. The repertoire consists of just under 500,000 distinct CDR3 sequences, with 33% occurring once and the leading ten covering 15% to 20%. Sequencing used cultured PBMCs, obtained from culture after CMV antigen stimulation. All receptors come from a human donor in good health (CMV status not recorded). Some clones in this sample may be carry-over from other donors' samples. Each CDR3 is given with its conserved first and last residue. A D gene is named only where the DNA matches it firmly. Not all rows give a size; the values are once, few, many and, for expanded clones, a class.

>.|TRBV7-2|TRBJ2-3|TRBD2
CASSSGLVGLDTQYF
TGTGCCAGCAGCTCGGGACTAGTCGGACTGGATACGCAGTATTTT
>.|TRBV29-1|TRBJ2-1|TRBD1
CSVSPNPTGGGGFF
TGCAGCGTTAGCCCAAACCCAACAGGGGGCGGTGGGTTCTTC
>.|TRBV9|TRBJ2-1|.
CASSLRLDIVNNEQFF
TGTGCCAGCAGCCTAAGGTTAGACATCGTTAACAATGAGCAGTTCTTC
>few|TRBV28|TRBJ2-1|TRBD2
CASTLRVAGGAEQFF
TGTGCCAGCACTTTAAGGGTAGCGGGAGGGGCTGAGCAGTTCTTC
>few|TRBV7-9|TRBJ2-6|.
CASSLTFSGANVLTF
TGTGCCAGCAGCTTAACGTTCTCTGGGGCCAACGTCCTGACTTTC
>many|TRBV7-2|TRBJ2-1|.
CASSFYVLNEQFF
TGTGCCAGCAGCTTCTATGTTCTTAATGAGCAGTTCTTC
>.|TRBV6-8|TRBJ2-1|TRBD2
CASSHGTSGKWNEQFF
TGTGCCAGCAGTCACGGGACTAGCGGGAAGTGGAATGAGCAGTTCTTC
>.|TRBV5-4|TRBJ1-5|.
CASSLGPTGGNQPQHF
TGTGCCAGCAGCTTGGGACCTACTGGGGGCAATCAGCCCCAGCATTTT
>.|TRBV20-1|TRBJ1-1|.
CSARDQKGLNTEAFF
TGCAGTGCTAGAGATCAAAAGGGCTTGAACACTGAAGCTTTCTTT
>.|TRBV28|TRBJ1-4|TRBD1
CASRGPGQGIGEKLFF
TGTGCCAGCAGAGGGCCGGGACAGGGAATTGGTGAAAAACTGTTTTTT
>.|TRBV4-2|TRBJ2-1|TRBD2
CASSRLTSGRLNEQFF
TGTGCCAGCAGCCGGCTGACTAGCGGGAGGTTGAATGAGCAGTTCTTC
>few|TRBV7-3|TRBJ1-2|.
CASSTFGGHYGYTF
TGTGCCAGCAGTACCTTTGGGGGTCACTATGGCTACACCTTC
>few|TRBV11-2|TRBJ2-1|TRBD2
CASTELAGAGWFF
TGTGCCAGCACCGAGTTAGCGGGAGCCGGGTGGTTCTTC
>.|TRBV29-1|TRBJ2-1|TRBD2
CSVEGGASGRVEQFF
TGCAGCGTTGAAGGGGGGGCTAGCGGGAGGGTTGAGCAGTTCTTC
>.|TRBV11-2|TRBJ2-1|.
CASSLGGMSSYNEQFF
TGTGCCAGCAGCTTAGGCGGGATGAGCTCCTACAATGAGCAGTTCTTC
>many|TRBV7-8|TRBJ1-2|.
CASSPLRESYGYTF
TGTGCCAGCAGCCCACTCAGGGAAAGCTATGGCTACACCTTC
>.|TRBV19|TRBJ2-2|TRBD2
CASSIDSGRVAPGELFF
TGTGCCAGTAGTATCGATAGCGGGAGGGTGGCTCCCGGGGAGCTGTTTTTT
>.|TRBV12-3/TRBV12-4|TRBJ2-1|.
CASSFGGRLNEQFF
TGTGCCAGCAGTTTCGGAGGGAGGCTCAATGAGCAGTTCTTC
>many|TRBV7-2|TRBJ2-7|.
CASSSVPDLRYEQYF
TGTGCCAGCAGCTCCGTACCGGACTTACGTTACGAGCAGTACTTC
>.|TRBV19|TRBJ2-1|.
CASSSTGYWFF
TGTGCCAGTAGTAGTACGGGATATTGGTTCTTC
>.|TRBV19|TRBJ2-2|.
CASISRGWELFF
TGTGCCAGTATCTCCAGGGGCTGGGAGCTGTTTTTT
>few|TRBV6-2/TRBV6-3|TRBJ2-1|TRBD2
CASSYRAGVYNEQFF
TGTGCCAGCAGTTACCGAGCGGGAGTCTACAATGAGCAGTTCTTC
>.|TRBV19|TRBJ2-1|.
CASSQGTGPLLYNEQFF
TGTGCCAGTAGTCAGGGGACTGGCCCTCTTCTATACAATGAGCAGTTCTTC
>many|TRBV7-2|TRBJ1-2|.
CASSLGVSYYGYTF
TGTGCCAGCAGCTTAGGGGTCAGTTACTATGGCTACACCTTC
>few|TRBV19|TRBJ1-2|TRBD1
CASSIVYRGSFPYGYTF
TGTGCCAGTAGTATAGTTTACAGGGGGTCTTTCCCCTATGGCTACACCTTC
>.|TRBV12-3/TRBV12-4|TRBJ1-2|.
CASSLTGPRGYTF
TGTGCCAGCAGTTTAACAGGACCCCGGGGCTACACCTTC
>few|TRBV5-5|TRBJ1-3|.
CASSLAPGGNTIYF
TGTGCCAGCAGCTTGGCCCCGGGGGGAAACACCATATATTTT
>.|TRBV7-2|TRBJ2-1|.
CASSHAVNEQFF
TGTGCCAGCAGCCATGCCGTCAATGAGCAGTTCTTC
>.|TRBV12-3/TRBV12-4|TRBJ2-4|TRBD2
CASRLTSGLNIQYF
TGTGCCAGCAGGCTGACTAGCGGGTTAAACATTCAGTACTTC
>.|TRBV7-6|TRBJ2-4|.
CASSPDRKNIQYF
TGTGCCAGCAGCCCCGACAGGAAGAACATTCAGTACTTC
>.|TRBV19|TRBJ1-5|TRBD1
CASSMVGTGGSNQPQHF
TGTGCCAGTAGTATGGTAGGGACAGGAGGCAGCAATCAGCCCCAGCATTTT
>many|TRBV6-5|TRBJ2-2|.
CASSYFGSTGELFF
TGTGCCAGCAGTTACTTCGGGAGTACGGGGGAGCTGTTTTTT
>.|TRBV7-4|TRBJ2-7|TRBD2
CASSLTLAGGWGGSHEQYF
TGTGCCAGCAGCTTAACGCTAGCGGGAGGATGGGGAGGATCTCACGAGCAGTACTTC
>.|TRBV10-2|TRBJ2-5|.
CASSVGKETQYF
TGCGCCAGCAGTGTTGGGAAAGAGACCCAGTACTTC
>many|TRBV7-2|TRBJ2-3|.
CASSLVAPRTDTQYF
TGTGCCAGCAGCTTAGTCGCACCGCGCACAGATACGCAGTATTTT
>.|TRBV14|TRBJ2-1|.
CASSQAGGSYYNEQFF
TGTGCCAGCAGCCAAGCAGGGGGGTCTTATTACAATGAGCAGTTCTTC
>few|TRBV19|TRBJ1-1|.
CASSIGRGVNTEAFF
TGTGCCAGTAGTATTGGAAGGGGGGTGAACACTGAAGCTTTCTTT
>few|TRBV20-1|TRBJ2-1|TRBD2
CSAHSGRGPNEQFF
TGCAGTGCTCATAGCGGGAGGGGACCCAATGAGCAGTTCTTC
>.|TRBV15|TRBJ2-3|.
CATSRDTDTQYF
TGTGCCACCAGCAGAGACACAGATACGCAGTATTTT
>.|TRBV6-2/TRBV6-3|TRBJ1-1|.
CASSIGYLNTEAFF
TGTGCCAGCAGCATAGGATATCTGAACACTGAAGCTTTCTTT
>.|TRBV20-1|TRBJ2-2|TRBD2
CSARGGLAGTGELFF
TGCAGTGCTAGAGGGGGACTAGCGGGTACCGGGGAGCTGTTTTTT
>few|TRBV12-5|TRBJ2-3|TRBD2
CASGPGGGTDTQYF
TGTGCTAGTGGTCCCGGGGGGGGGACAGATACGCAGTATTTT
>.|TRBV19|TRBJ1-1|.
CASSIGTVKNTEAFF
TGTGCCAGTAGTATTGGGACGGTTAAGAACACTGAAGCTTTCTTT
>few|TRBV27|TRBJ2-1|.
CASQRVARYNEQFF
TGTGCCAGTCAACGTGTAGCGCGTTACAATGAGCAGTTCTTC
>.|TRBV20-1|TRBJ1-5|TRBD1
CSAFETGAHSNQPQHF
TGCAGTGCTTTTGAGACAGGGGCTCATAGCAATCAGCCCCAGCATTTT
>.|TRBV7-9|TRBJ2-1|TRBD2
CASSLGGLAGDYNEQFF
TGTGCCAGCAGCTTAGGTGGACTAGCGGGAGACTACAATGAGCAGTTCTTC
>many|TRBV7-2|TRBJ1-3|TRBD1
CASSPTGFSGNTIYF
TGTGCCAGCAGCCCGACAGGGTTCTCTGGAAACACCATATATTTT
>.|TRBV27|TRBJ2-1|TRBD2
CASSLVAGGGEQFF
TGTGCCAGCAGTTTGGTAGCGGGAGGAGGTGAGCAGTTCTTC
>.|TRBV28|TRBJ1-5|.
CASSLMEGNQPQHF
TGTGCCAGCAGTTTAATGGAGGGCAATCAGCCCCAGCATTTT
>.|TRBV6-5|TRBJ2-7|.
CASSRTGTAAYEQYF
TGTGCCAGCAGCCGTACCGGGACGGCAGCCTACGAGCAGTACTTC
>many|TRBV7-2|TRBJ2-1|.
CASSLAGDSYNEQFF
TGTGCCAGCAGCTTAGCGGGGGACTCCTACAATGAGCAGTTCTTC